This paragraph reports one T cell receptor beta chain. The data belong to a study of control samples from healthy donors and cancer patients. This CDR3 is 15 amino acids long. Germline loops: CDR1 KGHDR, CDR2 SFDVKD. J was trimmed by 5 bases and V by 4 bases; bases with no gene match: 8. Measured with immunoSEQ multiplex PCR; TCRdb has only the in-frame clones, and not every one. The repertoire has 150,000 to 200,000 clones, more than 85% of them found once; the top ten carry approximately 0.7%. The sequenced sample consisted of blood. The V gene is TRBV24-1, the J gene TRBJ2-5, with 8 bases lining up with TRBD2. The TCR comes from a woman aged 30 to 39 in good health. In nucleotides, the CDR3 is TGTGCCACCAGTGAGCCGGGACTAGAAGTCGAGACCCAGTACTTC. The encoded protein is CATSEPGLEVETQYF.